The source of this T cell receptor beta chain is a study of blood T cell repertoires in COVID-19. This CDR3 is built from 16 residues. The V and J ends lost 2 bases and 4 bases, in that order; junction bases with no gene match: 8. Looked up from germline, CDR1 is SGHTA and CDR2 is FQGTGA. Under the authors' procedure: It was from reference gene primer amplification that nucleated cell counts were estimated. TCRdb keeps only in-frame clones here, not all; method: immunoSEQ multiplex PCR. That table is the source of V, J and clone size, and D and trimming were worked out from the DNA. In the table there are a few hundred thousand clones, roughly 88% of which are singletons.

The chain recombines TRBV7-3 with TRBJ2-3, with 8 bases identical to TRBD2. The sequenced material came from peripheral blood. The TCR sequence derives from a woman aged 50 to 65 with acute or convalescent COVID-19. CDR3 protein: CASSLRSGRDPDTQYF. In DNA, the CDR3 is TGTGCCAGCAGCTTACGGAGCGGGAGAGACCCAGATACGCAGTATTTT.